This T cell receptor (beta chain) is from a study of blood T cell repertoires in COVID-19 (dated by TCRdb to 2020 to 2022). Concerning the study at large: Samples covering the acute and convalescent phases of COVID-19 were provided by collaborators in the United States, Italy and Spain. The material from the prospective study consisted of cDNA or gDNA derived from T cells, B-cell-depleted T cells, or PBMCs. Deeply sampled blood TCRbeta repertoires from subjects exposed to, actively infected with, or recovered from COVID-19 were included in the dataset. A freely available public database, intended as a resource for researchers studying the immune response to SARS-CoV-2, is where the repertoires were released. The samples were drawn from two sources: the first 160 participants of the ongoing ImmuneRACE study, and fewer than 1,500 subjects contributed by 6 global collaborators. Sample metadata almost always included a de-identified subject ID, COVID-19 status, age in years and sex. Where available, HLA class I and class II types were taken from metadata supplied by the sample provider and were not determined by assay-based typing. Points the paper makes about the study in general: The quantity of clinical and demographic metadata differed by source and by participant and was supplied without curation.

TCRbeta CDR3 regions were amplified from genomic DNA by means of the immunoSEQ Assay, a bias-controlled multiplex PCR. On the authors' methods: Nucleated cell counts per sample were estimated from amplification of reference gene primers within the assay. Sequence reads were collapsed and filtered to measure the absolute abundance of every unique TCRbeta CDR3 rearrangement. Productive Simpson clonality was computed per sample as the square root of Simpson's diversity index over productive rearrangements. Drawn from immuneACCESS, this table holds only the in-frame rearrangements with V and J called that TCRdb kept. Clones are partly lost; checked studies trace under half to an unresolved V gene and leave the rest unexplained. The D gene and trimming were derived from the DNA, and the V and J assignments and clone size from that table. Here the sample has about 480,000 clones; around 90% occur a single time. The ten largest clones represent roughly 1.9% of the sample.

On this clone itself: What this receptor recognizes is not known. Base quality data are lacking; no much larger clone is found one base away.

Participants in the prospective study were enrolled through a virtual design, were aged roughly 18 to 100 years, and lived in under 25 United States geographic areas. In the prospective study, participants were assigned to cohorts based on the clinical history participants reported in a screening survey and a study questionnaire. In the prospective study, whole blood, serum and a nasopharyngeal or oropharyngeal swab were collected from each participant by mobile phlebotomists. Additional blood draws and questionnaires over an approximately two-month period could optionally be provided by prospective study participants. Blood samples from the prospective study were shipped frozen or at room temperature prior to DNA extraction. This sequence originates from a woman aged 18-35 years with acute COVID-19. Input material: PBMCs or T cells enriched from blood (not recorded which).

This receptor carries the CDR3 CASSLPRDSPGNTIYF. The nucleotides read TGCGCCAGCAGCCTCCCCCGGGACAGCCCTGGAAACACCATATATTTT. The chain was built from TRBV5-1 and TRBJ1-3; 7 bases in the junction line up with TRBD1. The CDR3 sequence holds 16 residues, the cysteine and phenylalanine included. The kept DNA is CDR3 alone, 48 bases in frame from the first base. Ends trimmed: V by 4 bases, J by 2 bases; bases unmatched to a gene: 9. The CDR1 and CDR2 encoded by the germline V gene are SGHRS and YFSETQ.